This TCR beta chain was sequenced in a study of Graves' ophthalmopathy and Graves' hyperthyroidism (dated by TCRdb to the late 2010s). In the study overall: Hyperthyroidism was considered stable if no progression to ophthalmopathy occurred within 18 months of follow-up. Following sample collection, hyperthyroidism patients were given methimazole at a starting dose of 30 mg daily, and ophthalmopathy patients were given high-dose intravenous methylprednisolone. The study used TCR beta repertoire signatures to distinguish Graves' ophthalmopathy from Graves' hyperthyroidism and to predict progression to ophthalmopathy. In total, 135 blood samples were TCR-sequenced: approximately 40 ophthalmopathy, under 80 hyperthyroidism and about 17 hyperthyroidism-to-ophthalmopathy patients. To explore V-J signatures that distinguish ophthalmopathy from hyperthyroidism, a discovery set of more than 90 patients was enrolled, made up of 40 to 45 with ophthalmopathy and around 60 with stable hyperthyroidism. T-cell repertoires of thyroid tissue and blood were compared in several hyperthyroidism patients. An independent validation cohort comprised roughly 20 hyperthyroidism patients and roughly 15 patients who later progressed from hyperthyroidism to ophthalmopathy. Broader findings and caveats from the paper: In cross-validation, the 13-signature model distinguished ophthalmopathy from stable hyperthyroidism with nearly 90% sensitivity and around 81% specificity, and in the test set the corresponding values were approximately 80% and 68%. Most expanded thyroid clonotypes with frequency above 0.001 were also detected in blood, suggesting blood repertoires may reflect the thyroid immune response. No statistical method was used to predetermine the sample size, and group allocation was not hidden from the investigators. In validation, the model predicted ophthalmopathy progression with about 71% sensitivity and about 77% specificity; 12 predicted patients were CT-confirmed with GO in a median of about 7.1 months.

Remarks on this clonotype: Its antigen specificity is not known. Per-base qualities were not stored, and no clone one base away is much larger.

Deletion took 3 bases off V and 9 bases off J, with a span of 11 bases between the germline ends. For CDR1 and CDR2, the germline V gene (reference sequence) lists LNHDA and SQIVND. The CDR3 runs 13 residues from the cysteine to the phenylalanine. Here the CDR3 DNA is all that survives: 39 bases in frame from base 1. Hyperthyroidism patients were newly diagnosed, with disease duration under 2 months, and aged 18 to 65 years. Patients were excluded if they had other autoimmune diseases, uncontrolled infections, pregnancy or lactation. Diagnosis relied on clinical symptoms, serum thyroxine, TRAb, thyroid ultrasound and orbital computed tomography. Trizol reagent was used to extract the total RNA, and its quality was then checked on an Agilent 2100 Bioanalyzer. For repertoire sequencing, TCR beta CDR3 regions were amplified from RNA transcripts. The first round of RT-PCR was done with HTBI primers and the Qiagen OneStep RT-PCR kit, and was followed by a second round of multiplex PCR, then size selection and purification. The libraries underwent paired-end sequencing with 100 bp reads on an Illumina HiSeq2000. The original pipeline was this. SOAPnuke was used to process the reads, removing any read that contained adapters or uncalled bases, had a mean Phred below 15, or lacked an exact match to the constant primer or identifier. COPE v1.2.5 was used to merge the high-quality paired reads. Each unique nucleotide sequence was defined as a clonotype, and clonotypes were aligned to IMGT TRB V, D and J references with MiTCR v1.1. The analysis was limited to V-J combinations with a frequency above 0.0001, which together covered approximately 99% of the repertoires. For each V-J combination, a TCR clonal expansion and chaos score was defined as F50 clonal expansion divided by the chaos observed in the TCRdist matrix. Welch's t-statistics and random forest were used to reduce the features to approximately 13 V-J combinations, which were then used as input to a naive Bayes classifier. The Morisita-Horn index was used to measure how similar the thyroid and blood repertoires were. Using fastp trimming at Q25 and MiXCR clonotype assembly, TCRdb reanalyzed the public sequencing data and kept in-frame beta chains. Under each unique CDR3 protein, matching rows form one entry showing the most common genes and DNA. The V and J calls were not made by the authors but by TCRdb's processing. In this sample the table shows about 550,000 distinct CDR3 sequences, 35% to 45% of which occur a single time. Less than 4.5% of the sample is taken by the ten largest.

The receptor's source is an adult man with Graves' hyperthyroidism. Specimen: peripheral blood or thyroid tissue (not recorded which). The V gene is TRBV19 and the J gene is TRBJ2-2, with no confidently assigned D gene. The bases are TGTGCCAGTAGTATCCAGGAGTCCTGGGAGCTGTTTTTT. Translated, this is CASSIQESWELFF.